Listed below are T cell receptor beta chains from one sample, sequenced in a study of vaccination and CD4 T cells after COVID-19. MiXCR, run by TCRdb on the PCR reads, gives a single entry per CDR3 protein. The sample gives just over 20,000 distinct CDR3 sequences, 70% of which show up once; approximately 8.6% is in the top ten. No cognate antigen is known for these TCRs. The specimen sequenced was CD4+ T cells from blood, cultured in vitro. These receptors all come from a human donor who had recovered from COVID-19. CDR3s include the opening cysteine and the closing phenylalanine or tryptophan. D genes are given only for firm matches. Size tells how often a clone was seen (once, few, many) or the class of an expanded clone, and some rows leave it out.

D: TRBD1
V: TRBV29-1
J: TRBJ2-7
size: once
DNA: TGCAGCGTTGCACCTGGACAGGGGAAACACGAGCAGTACTTC
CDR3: CSVAPGQGKHEQYF

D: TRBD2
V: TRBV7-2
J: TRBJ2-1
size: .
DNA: TGTGCCAGCAGCTTAGCGGGGGGGACTAGCGGGAGGGTATACAATGAGCAGTTCTTC
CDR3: CASSLAGGTSGRVYNEQFF

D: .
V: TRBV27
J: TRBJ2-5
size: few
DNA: TGTGCCAGCAGTCAGGGACTTCTTTCAGAGACCCAGTACTTC
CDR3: CASSQGLLSETQYF

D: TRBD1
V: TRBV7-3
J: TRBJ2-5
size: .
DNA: TGTGCCAGCAGCTCGCAGGGGGCTGAGACCCAGTACTTC
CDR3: CASSSQGAETQYF

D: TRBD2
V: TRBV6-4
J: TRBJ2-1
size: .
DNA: TGTGCCAGCAGTGACGGGACTAGCGCCAACAATGAGCAGTTCTTC
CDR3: CASSDGTSANNEQFF

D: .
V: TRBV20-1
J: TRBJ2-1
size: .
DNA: TGCAGTGCCCCGCCCCGGGGACGGGGCAATGAGCAGTTCTTC
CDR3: CSAPPRGRGNEQFF

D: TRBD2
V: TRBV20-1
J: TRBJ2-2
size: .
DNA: TGCAGTGCTCCAGGAACCCCCAGCGGGAGGGTACGCGGGGAGCTGTTTTTT
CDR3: CSAPGTPSGRVRGELFF

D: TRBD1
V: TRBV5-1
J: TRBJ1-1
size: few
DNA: TGCGCCAGCAGCTTGACCAGACAGGGGAGGGACACTGAAGCTTTCTTT
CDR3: CASSLTRQGRDTEAFF

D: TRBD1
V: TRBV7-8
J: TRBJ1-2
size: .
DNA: TGTGCCAGCAGCTCACAGGGAGGGGGCCCTTATGGCTACACCTTC
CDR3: CASSSQGGGPYGYTF

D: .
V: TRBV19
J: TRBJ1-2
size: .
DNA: TGTGCCAGTCACTCGGCGGGGTTCGAGGCTGGCTACACCTTC
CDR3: CASHSAGFEAGYTF

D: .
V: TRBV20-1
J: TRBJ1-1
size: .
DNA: TGCAGTGCTAGACGGGGCTCAGTACAAACTGAAGCTTTCTTT
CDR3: CSARRGSVQTEAFF

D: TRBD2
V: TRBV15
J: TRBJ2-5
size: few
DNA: TGTGCCACCAGCATCCGGACTAGCGGGAGGTACCAAGAGACCCAGTACTTC
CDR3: CATSIRTSGRYQETQYF

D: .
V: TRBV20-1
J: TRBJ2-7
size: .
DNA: TGCAGTGCTAGTGGGGGGCACGAGCAGTACTTC
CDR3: CSASGGHEQYF

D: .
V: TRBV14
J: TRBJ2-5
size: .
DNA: TGTGCCAGCAGCCAAGATGGCGGACGGATTAAGCGGGCCGAAGAGACCCAGTACTTC
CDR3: CASSQDGGRIKRAEETQYF

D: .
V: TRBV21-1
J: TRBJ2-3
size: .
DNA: TGTGCCAACGGGGACTGCGGAGGAACAGATACGCAGTATTTT
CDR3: CANGDCGGTDTQYF

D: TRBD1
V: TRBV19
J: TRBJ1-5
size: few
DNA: TGTGCCAGTAGTCCTGGGACAGGGTATAGCAATCAGCCCCAGCATTTT
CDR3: CASSPGTGYSNQPQHF

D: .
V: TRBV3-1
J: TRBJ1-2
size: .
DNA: TGTGCCAGCAGCCAAGTATTTTGGGGACGGGCCTATGGCTACACCTTC
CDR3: CASSQVFWGRAYGYTF

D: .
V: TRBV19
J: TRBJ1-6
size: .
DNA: TGTGCCAGTAGTATATCGTCAAATGGGGATTCACCCCTCCACTTT
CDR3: CASSISSNGDSPLHF

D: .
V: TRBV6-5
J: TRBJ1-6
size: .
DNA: TGTGCCAGCAGCTACGGAGGTGGGGTGGCTCACGGCTCCCCACCCCTCCACTTT
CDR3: CASSYGGGVAHGSPPLHF

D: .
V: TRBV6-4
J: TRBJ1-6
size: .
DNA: TGTGCCAGCAGTGACTCGCCCGACGGGTATTCACCCCTCCACTTT
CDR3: CASSDSPDGYSPLHF

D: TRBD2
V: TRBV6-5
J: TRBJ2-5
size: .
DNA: TGTGCCAGCAGTTACGGAGCGGGGGCGATAAAAGAGACCCAGTACTTC
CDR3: CASSYGAGAIKETQYF

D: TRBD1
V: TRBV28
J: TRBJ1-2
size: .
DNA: TGTGCCAGCAGTTTCCCCCGGGGACAGGGCCGTGGCTACACCTTC
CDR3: CASSFPRGQGRGYTF

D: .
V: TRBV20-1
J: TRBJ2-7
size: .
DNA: TGCAGTGCCCCTGCCGGGCGCCCACCCTACGAGCAGTACTTC
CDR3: CSAPAGRPPYEQYF